A single sample gave rise to the 27 T cell receptor beta chains below, sequenced in a study of blood T cell repertoires in COVID-19. TCRdb keeps only in-frame clones here, not all; method: immunoSEQ multiplex PCR. Seen here are about 150,000 clones, about four fifths observed once, and the top ten hold 10% to 15%. Sequences were obtained from peripheral blood. Receptors were obtained from a man aged 65 to 85 who had recovered from COVID-19.

The CDR3 DNA sequence: TGTGCCAGCAGTTTATTGGGACAGTACTCTGGGGCCAACGTCCTGACTTTC. This encodes CASSLLGQYSGANVLTF. The chain employs TRBV28 and TRBJ2-6; 7 bases are shared with TRBD1. The germline gives CDR1 MDHEN, CDR2 SYDVKM. J gave up 0 bases and V 1 base, and 3 bases lay outside the gene matches. CDR3 length: 17 residues.

This chain joins TRBV11-3 and TRBJ2-1; TRBD1 matches 8 bases. Germline CDR1 reads SGHNT; CDR2 reads YENEEA. The CDR3 contains 18 residues. Trimming removed 4 bases from V and 4 bases from J; junction bases left unmatched: 15. CDR3 in DNA: TGTGCCAGCAGCTACTCCCCCGGACAGGGCGATACATACAATGAGCAGTTCTTC. Residues: CASSYSPGQGDTYNEQFF.

The rearrangement links TRBV13 to TRBJ2-1, with TRBD2 identical over 11 bases. Unmatched junction bases numbered 4, after V lost 5 bases and J lost 4 bases. Germline assignment: CDR1 PRHDT and CDR2 FYEKMQ (reference sequence). CDR3 size: 15 residues. CDR3 sequence reads: CASSLLAGGYNEQFF. CDR3 nucleotide sequence: TGTGCCAGCAGCCTTCTAGCGGGAGGATACAATGAGCAGTTCTTC.

The genes are TRBV5-4 and TRBJ2-3; the match to TRBD2 covers 11 bases. V lost 0 bases, J lost 3 bases, and 6 bases stayed unmatched. Germline CDR1 is SGHNT and CDR2 is YYREEE (reference sequence). There are 17 residues in the CDR3. CDR3: CASSLEPTSGSTDTQYF. DNA for the CDR3: TGTGCCAGCAGCTTGGAACCTACTAGCGGGAGTACAGATACGCAGTATTTT.

V usage is TRBV28 and J usage is TRBJ1-2; D is uncertain. V was pared by 5 bases and J by 6 bases, with 13 bases between. Germline-derived CDR1 and CDR2 are MDHEN and SYDVKM. The CDR3 consists of 13 residues. In nucleotides, the CDR3 is TGTGCCAGCAGTCCACCGGGGTGGAATGGCTACACCTTC. It encodes CASSPPGWNGYTF.

The chain employs TRBV6-5 and TRBJ1-2, with TRBD1 as a possible D gene (6 bases). The CDR3 runs to 15 residues. In germline, CDR1 is MNHEY, CDR2 SVGAGI. Trimming removed 6 bases from V and 2 bases from J, with 16 bases in between. The CDR3 DNA reads as TGTGCCAGCAGCTACGAAAGGGGGAAAAACTATGGCTACACCTTC. This gives the protein CASSYERGKNYGYTF.

V gene TRBV20-1 combines with J gene TRBJ1-1; D might be TRBD1 (5 bases). V was trimmed by 3 bases and J by 6 bases, leaving 8 bases between them. Germline values: CDR1 DFQATT, CDR2 SNEGSKA (reference sequence). This CDR3 region has 11 residues. CDR3 coding DNA: TGCAGTGCTAGCGAGACAGCTGAAGCTTTCTTT. As protein: CSASETAEAFF.

V and J are TRBV28 and TRBJ2-2; unclear D gene. The CDR3 has 12 amino acids. CDR1 and CDR2 (germline): MDHEN, SYDVKM. The V gene lost 6 bases and the J gene lost 5 bases, with 7 bases spanning the gap. The DNA for the CDR3 is TGTGCCAGCAGCCTACGGACCGGGGAGCTGTTTTTT. As protein: CASSLRTGELFF.

V and J are TRBV3-1 (or the pseudogene TRBV3-2) and TRBJ2-1; 8 bases fit TRBD2. Germline lookup yields CDR1 LGHDT and CDR2 YNNKEL (reference sequence). With V trimmed by 4 bases and J by 3 bases, 8 bases remained unmatched. The CDR3 runs 16 residues. The CDR3 reads CASSLTGTRDYNEQFF. In DNA form, the CDR3 reads TGTGCCAGCAGCCTGACCGGGACTAGAGACTACAATGAGCAGTTCTTC.

The V gene is TRBV4-3, the J gene TRBJ1-2; 7 nucleotides align to TRBD1. The V gene end was trimmed by 0 bases and the J gene end by 5 bases; junction bases not matched to a gene: 9. Germline loops: CDR1 LGHNA, CDR2 YSLEER. CDR3 length equals 16 residues. Here the CDR3 DNA reads TGCGCCAGCAGCCAAGAACAGGGGTGGACCCAATATGGCTACACCTTC. Translating it yields CASSQEQGWTQYGYTF.

The chain combines TRBV7-3 with TRBJ1-6; possibly TRBD1 for D (6 bases). The CDR3 totals 14 residues. The germline V and J ends were trimmed by 6 bases and 7 bases, with 13 bases remaining between them. From germline, CDR1 is SGHTA and CDR2 FQGTGA. The CDR3 nucleotides read TGTGCCAGCAGTCACGGTCAGGGGAATTCACCCCTCCACTTT. This codes for CASSHGQGNSPLHF.

The chain joins TRBV7-2 to TRBJ1-1; D is uncertain. Trimming cost V 8 bases and J 1 base, with 8 bases left between them. The CDR3 has 12 residues. Germline values: CDR1 SGHTA, CDR2 FQGNSA. The CDR3 DNA reads as TGTGCCAGCGCCCCGAGGAACACTGAAGCTTTCTTT. Residues: CASAPRNTEAFF.

CDR3 in DNA: TGTGCCAGCAGCGTCGGGGGGCTGGCTGGAAACACCATATATTTT. Its protein product is CASSVGGLAGNTIYF. The chain recombines TRBV9 with TRBJ1-3; tentatively, D is TRBD1 (6 bases). Germline V CDR1 and CDR2: SGDLS, YYNGEE. V was shortened by 2 bases and J by 2 bases, with 11 bases between the two germline ends. CDR3 length equals 15 residues. Drawing the rest from reference TRBV9 and TRBJ1-3, the complete variable domain is DSGVTQTPKHLITATGQRVTLRCSPRSGDLSVYWYQQSLDQGLQFLIQYYNGEERAKGNILERFSAQQFPDLHSELNLSSLELGDSALYFCASSVGGLAGNTIYFGEGSWLTVV.

J is TRBJ2-1 and V is TRBV5-6, with 12 bases fitting TRBD2. Unmatched junction bases numbered 7, after V lost 0 bases and J lost 0 bases. The CDR3 length is 19 residues. Germline V gene data show CDR1 as SGHDT and CDR2 as YYEEEE. Here the CDR3 reads CASSLGLLAGGYSYNEQFF. The CDR3 bases are TGTGCCAGCAGCTTGGGTCTTCTAGCGGGAGGGTACTCCTACAATGAGCAGTTCTTC.

The V call is TRBV4-3, the J call TRBJ2-1, with TRBD2 matching 8 bases. V lost 0 bases to trimming and J lost 4 bases; unmatched junction nucleotides: 5. The germline CDR1 and CDR2 sequences are LGHNA and YSLEER. The CDR3 consists of 16 residues. CDR3 loop: CASSQDLIAGYNEQFF. CDR3 bases: TGCGCCAGCAGCCAAGATTTAATAGCGGGGTACAATGAGCAGTTCTTC.

This clone was counted a single time. This chain links TRBV19 with TRBJ1-4, with TRBD1 matching over 7 bases. V was pared by 7 bases and J by 5 bases, with 10 bases of the junction left unmatched. CDR3 length: 15 amino acids. Per the germline V gene, CDR1 is LNHDA and CDR2 is SQIVND (reference sequence). CDR3 coding DNA: TGTGCCAGTACGTTCCAGACAGGGAGGAATGAAAAACTGTTTTTT. Protein: CASTFQTGRNEKLFF.

The chain recombines TRBV5-8 with TRBJ2-7; D unclear. This CDR3 region has 14 residues. Trimming took 0 bases from V and 5 from J, leaving 12 bases between them. Germline V gene sequence: CDR1 SGHTS, CDR2 YDEGEE. The CDR3 DNA is TGTGCCAGCAGCTTGGTGGGCAGGCGAAACGAGCAGTACTTC. It specifies CASSLVGRRNEQYF.

V usage is TRBV6-6 and J usage is TRBJ2-2, with D possibly being TRBD1 (6 bases). The CDR3 extends over 15 amino acids. V lost 6 bases and J lost 0, with 11 bases in between. CDR1 MNHNY and CDR2 SVGAGI come from the germline V gene (reference sequence). The CDR3 nucleotides are TGTGCCAGCAGCAGGGGACAAACGAACACCGGGGAGCTGTTTTTT. Translating gives CASSRGQTNTGELFF.

The rearrangement uses TRBV18 and TRBJ2-1; 14 bases agree with TRBD2. Germline-derived CDR1 and CDR2 are KGHSH and LQKENI. The CDR3 has 17 amino acids. The ends lost 3 bases at V and 3 bases at J; junction bases unmatched: 4. The CDR3 nucleotides read TGTGCCAGCTCACCGGGACTAGCGGGAGTCGGCTACAATGAGCAGTTCTTC. This encodes CASSPGLAGVGYNEQFF.

The J gene is TRBJ1-6, the V gene TRBV11-2; D is uncertain. The ends were cut back, 1 base at V and 4 bases at J, with 11 bases in the middle. Germline V gene sequence: CDR1 SGHAT, CDR2 FQNNGV. The CDR3 totals 16 residues. The CDR3 region is CASSLGAGQYNSPLHF. Written as DNA, the CDR3 is TGTGCCAGCAGCTTAGGTGCAGGCCAATATAATTCACCCCTCCACTTT. Combining the CDR3 with reference TRBV11-2 and TRBJ1-6 gives the whole variable domain EAGVAQSPRYKIIEKRQSVAFWCNPISGHATLYWYQQILGQGPKLLIQFQNNGVVDDSQLPKDRFSAERLKGVDSTLKIQPAKLEDSAVYLCASSLGAGQYNSPLHFGNGTRLTVT.

This chain links TRBV11-1 with TRBJ1-1; D not resolved. This CDR3 comprises 13 residues. Trimming removed 2 bases from V and 6 bases from J, with 10 bases in between. The germline gives CDR1 SGHAT, CDR2 FQDESV (reference sequence). This CDR3 is CASSLTGRAEAFF. CDR3 bases: TGTGCCAGCAGCTTAACTGGGAGGGCTGAAGCTTTCTTT.

The gene calls are TRBV9 and TRBJ2-3; 10 bases line up with TRBD2. CDR1 is SGDLS, CDR2 YYNGEE, per germline. The CDR3 sequence is 16 residues long. Unmatched junction bases numbered 12, after V lost 7 bases and J lost 4 bases. The CDR3 DNA sequence: TGTGCCAGCTCCCCCCGGGCTAGCGGGAGTGCAGATACGCAGTATTTT. Translated: CASSPRASGSADTQYF.

The chain has TRBV7-2 and TRBJ1-6, with D perhaps matching TRBD1 (5 bases). Germline V lookup: CDR1 SGHTA, CDR2 FQGNSA. The CDR3 covers 15 residues. The V end lost 2 bases, the J end lost 4 bases, and 9 bases lay between the germline ends. The CDR3 nucleotides read TGTGCCAGCAGCTTACCTCCAGGGTATAATTCACCCCTCCACTTT. Its protein is CASSLPPGYNSPLHF.

The J gene is TRBJ1-4, the V gene TRBV7-9, with 7 nucleotides matching TRBD1. CDR3 size: 16 residues. Trimming took 5 bases from V and 3 from J; bases not matched to a gene: 9. CDR1 is SEHNR and CDR2 is FQNEAQ in the germline V gene (reference sequence). The CDR3 loop is CASSPGRGQANEKLFF. As DNA, the CDR3 is TGTGCCAGCAGCCCCGGGAGGGGGCAAGCTAATGAAAAACTGTTTTTT.

CDR3 protein: CASSLMGDRIYYEQYF. The CDR3 DNA follows: TGTGCCAGCAGCCTGATGGGGGACAGAATCTATTACGAGCAGTACTTC. The V gene is TRBV7-2, the J gene TRBJ2-7, with 7 bases aligning to TRBD1. Trimming at V came to 5 bases and at J to 4 bases, leaving 14 bases not matched to a gene. The CDR3 contains 16 residues. Germline V gene lookup returns CDR1 SGHTA and CDR2 FQGNSA.

The chain combines TRBV3-1 (or the pseudogene TRBV3-2) with TRBJ1-3; D remains unclear. V was pared by 1 base and J by 0 bases, with 7 bases between. The length of the CDR3 is 15 residues. CDR1 LGHDT and CDR2 YNNKEL come from the germline V gene (reference sequence). Written as DNA, the CDR3 is TGTGCCAGCAGCCAAGGGCGGATCTCTGGAAACACCATATATTTT. It translates to CASSQGRISGNTIYF.

The rearrangement joins TRBV24-1 to TRBJ2-2; TRBD1 agrees at 9 bases. J was trimmed by 6 bases and V by 3 bases; bases with no gene match: 1. This CDR3 comprises 14 residues. Germline CDR1 KGHDR, CDR2 SFDVKD. CDR3 amino acids: CATSDRTGAGELFF. The DNA of the CDR3 is TGTGCCACCAGTGATCGGACAGGGGCCGGGGAGCTGTTTTTT.